The 14 T cell receptor beta chains presented below share a single source sample, sequenced in a study of blood T cell repertoires in COVID-19. The table came from immunoSEQ multiplex PCR; TCRdb's copy has only in-frame clones and leaves some out. The sample carries tens of thousands of clones, roughly 86% recorded once. Sequencing was performed on peripheral blood. The origin of the receptors is a human donor in a cohort sampled during active COVID-19.

This clone was recorded only once. The J gene is TRBJ2-3, the V gene TRBV6-5, with D possibly TRBD1 on 6 matching bases. The CDR3 runs 13 residues. Per the germline V gene, CDR1 is MNHEY and CDR2 is SVGAGI. Trimming pared 5 bases from V and 4 bases from J, leaving 10 bases between. CDR3 sequence reads: CASSRQEADTQYF. The CDR3 coding sequence is TGTGCCAGCAGTCGACAGGAAGCAGATACGCAGTATTTT.

This chain connects TRBV27 to TRBJ2-1; 14 bases are a match to TRBD2. The CDR3 totals 17 residues. V lost 4 bases, J lost 6 bases, and 8 bases stayed unmatched. Germline V lookup: CDR1 MNHEY, CDR2 SMNVEV (reference sequence). CDR3 amino acids: CASSSPGLAGVLNEQFF. DNA of the CDR3: TGTGCCAGCAGTTCCCCGGGACTAGCGGGAGTACTCAATGAGCAGTTCTTC.

This clone occurred once. The genes are TRBV28 and TRBJ1-4; D is undetermined. V lost 5 bases, J lost 0 bases, and 7 bases lay in between. This CDR3 is built from 14 residues. The germline CDR1 and CDR2 sequences are MDHEN and SYDVKM. CDR3 sequence: CASSTGATNEKLFF. CDR3 nucleotide sequence: TGTGCCAGCAGTACGGGAGCAACTAATGAAAAACTGTTTTTT.

This clone was observed once. This chain connects TRBV6-6 to TRBJ2-7; 13 bases map to TRBD2. Germline V gene sequence: CDR1 MNHNY, CDR2 SVGAGI (reference sequence). With 3 bases clipped from V and 2 bases from J, the junction kept 1 base outside the gene matches. The CDR3 has 15 amino acids. DNA for the CDR3: TGTGCCAGCAGTTATGGGACTAGCGGGACCTACGAGCAGTACTTC. It yields the protein CASSYGTSGTYEQYF.

The V and J genes are TRBV12-3 or TRBV12-4 and TRBJ2-1; possibly TRBD2 for D (5 bases). This CDR3 spans 13 amino acids. V lost 3 bases and J lost 3, with 6 bases in between. This CDR3 reads CASSLRDYNEQFF. The CDR3 DNA follows: TGTGCCAGCAGTTTGAGGGACTACAATGAGCAGTTCTTC.

The chain has TRBV27 and TRBJ2-1; 9 bases agree with TRBD2. Germline lookup yields CDR1 MNHEY and CDR2 SMNVEV (reference sequence). V was clipped by 4 bases and J by 7 bases; unmatched bases: 8. The CDR3 is made up of 15 amino acids. The CDR3 region is CASSSAGGPFNEQFF. The CDR3 region has the DNA TGTGCCAGCAGTTCGGCGGGAGGGCCGTTTAATGAGCAGTTCTTC.

The chain uses TRBV5-1 and TRBJ1-2; 9 bases match TRBD1. The germline V gene encodes CDR1 SGHRS and CDR2 YFSETQ. V dropped 3 bases and J dropped 10; count of bases not matched to a gene: 10. CDR3 length: 14 residues. The CDR3 here is CASSSTTGGNDYTF. The CDR3 DNA sequence: TGCGCCAGCAGCTCGACGACAGGGGGAAACGACTACACCTTC.

This clone was found a few times. The chain uses TRBV6-4 and TRBJ1-2; TRBD1 might be the D (5 bases). The CDR3 sequence is 15 residues long. Germline V lookup: CDR1 MRHNA, CDR2 SNTAGT. Trimming removed 6 bases from V and 6 bases from J, with 20 bases in between. Written as DNA, the CDR3 is TGTGCCAGCAGCGCCGATAGGTCCAGGGCGAATGGCTACACCTTC. This codes for CASSADRSRANGYTF.

The rearrangement links TRBV28 to TRBJ2-7; perhaps TRBD1 as D (6 bases). V lost 4 bases to trimming and J lost 2 bases, with 18 bases between them. This CDR3 has 16 amino acids. Germline lookup yields CDR1 MDHEN and CDR2 SYDVKM. The CDR3 bases are TGTGCCAGCAGTTCCTCAGGGGCCCCAAGACCCTACGAGCAGTACTTC. Protein sequence: CASSSSGAPRPYEQYF.

The chain combines TRBV2 with TRBJ2-7, with D tentatively TRBD1 (6 bases). CDR3 size: 13 residues. V gave up 7 bases and J gave up 0 bases, with 10 bases separating them. Germline V gene lookup returns CDR1 SNHLY and CDR2 FYNNEI. The CDR3 is CASTQDSSYEQYF. In DNA form, the CDR3 reads TGTGCCAGCACCCAGGACAGCTCCTACGAGCAGTACTTC.

The chain uses TRBV28 and TRBJ2-7, with D maybe TRBD1 (6 bases). In germline, CDR1 is MDHEN, CDR2 SYDVKM. V was cut by 7 bases and J by 6 bases, with 19 bases left in between. This CDR3 comprises 14 residues. The CDR3 spells CASISPRGGGEQYF. CDR3 DNA: TGTGCCAGCATATCTCCCAGGGGTGGAGGCGAGCAGTACTTC.

The CDR3 DNA follows: TGTGCTAGTGGTTTGGGGGCAGGGACCGGGGAGCTGTTTTTT. Protein sequence: CASGLGAGTGELFF. This sequence joins TRBV12-5 and TRBJ2-2, with D perhaps TRBD1 (5 bases). V was clipped by 1 base and J by 5 bases, with 8 bases between them. Germline lookup yields CDR1 LGHNT and CDR2 FRNRAP. The CDR3 contains 14 residues. Drawing the rest from reference TRBV12-5 and TRBJ2-2, the complete variable domain is DARVTQTPRHKVTEMGQEVTMRCQPILGHNTVFWYRQTMMQGLELLAYFRNRAPLDDSGMPKDRFSAEMPDATLATLKIQPSEPRDSAVYFCASGLGAGTGELFFGEGSRLTVL.

V usage is TRBV19 and J usage is TRBJ2-1; D perhaps matches TRBD2 (6 bases). V lost 0 bases, J lost 10 bases, and 13 bases lay in between. CDR3 length: 14 residues. Per the germline V gene, CDR1 is LNHDA and CDR2 is SQIVND (reference sequence). The CDR3 loop is CASSIDGSSGEQFF. The DNA of the CDR3 is TGTGCCAGTAGTATAGACGGGAGTTCTGGAGAGCAGTTCTTC. Supplemented by reference TRBV19 and TRBJ2-1, the full variable domain reads DGGITQSPKYLFRKEGQNVTLSCEQNLNHDAMYWYRQDPGQGLRLIYYSQIVNDFQKGDIAEGYSVSREKKESFPLTVTSAQKNPTAFYLCASSIDGSSGEQFFGPGTRLTVL.

The CDR3 nucleotides are TGCGCCAGCAGCCAAGATCGACGGGGGACTAGCGTCTTGGATACGCAGTATTTT. Its translation: CASSQDRRGTSVLDTQYF. The V gene is TRBV4-1, the J gene TRBJ2-3; 10 bases match TRBD2. J gave up 6 bases and V 0 bases, and 12 bases lay outside the gene matches. This CDR3 spans 18 amino acids. Germline V gives CDR1 MGHRA, CDR2 YSYEKL.